This T cell receptor beta chain was captured by sequencing in a study of CD8 T cells in ankylosing spondylitis (TCRdb year 2017). About the full investigation: The study set out to find disease-linked TCR variants by profiling T cell receptor beta repertoires in ankylosing spondylitis patients and healthy donors. In total, the full study cohort was made up of some 110 healthy donors and 25 to 30 ankylosing spondylitis patients. Peripheral blood was sampled, and synovial fluid was additionally collected from ankylosing spondylitis patients.

The sequencer was an Illumina HiSeq 2500. TCR beta libraries were prepared by quantitative 5'-RACE with molecular barcodes. For the original study's pipeline: To identify disease-linked TCR variants, a new computational method was used, one built on a probabilistic model of VDJ rearrangement. TCRdb reran the public reads through fastp at Q25 and MiXCR, keeping productive beta chains. Each entry is one CDR3 protein sequence, shown with its most common DNA and genes. TCRdb, not the authors, supplied the V and J calls. The table for this sample lists roughly 490,000 distinct CDR3 sequences; roughly 5.3% of them were counted only once. The ten largest clones represent approximately 4% of the sample. V is cut back by 3 bases and J by 0 bases, with 16 bases in the junction unmatched. Taken from cysteine to phenylalanine, the CDR3 has 20 residues. Just CDR3 DNA is preserved here, 60 bases in frame from base 1. CDR1 and CDR2 are read off the germline V gene as SGHAT and FQNNGV.

What the authors observed across the whole study: Significant enrichment of the disease-linked clones was reported in matched synovial fluid samples from ankylosing spondylitis patients. Blood from ankylosing spondylitis patients appeared to be characterized by a TCR beta motif made up of 8 or 9 highly homologous amino acid variants. A CD8+ phenotype was shown by the disease-linked clones, which were found at relatively low frequencies in peripheral blood. Some TCR beta motif variants had previously been reported in synovial fluid and blood of reactive arthritis patients, which suggested common disease-initiation mechanisms.

This clonotype was seen a few times. This clone's antigen is unknown. Within one base of it there is no much larger clone, and no base qualities were kept. The chain employs TRBV11-2 and TRBJ2-3, with TRBD2 identical over 9 junction bases. What was sequenced was blood, either unsorted or a sorted T cell fraction (not recorded which). The TCR was taken from a male donor with ankylosing spondylitis. The CDR3 corresponds to CASSLGAGGPYTSSTDTQYF. The DNA sequence reads TGTGCCAGCAGCTTGGGAGCGGGGGGACCATATACTTCTAGCACAGATACGCAGTATTTT.